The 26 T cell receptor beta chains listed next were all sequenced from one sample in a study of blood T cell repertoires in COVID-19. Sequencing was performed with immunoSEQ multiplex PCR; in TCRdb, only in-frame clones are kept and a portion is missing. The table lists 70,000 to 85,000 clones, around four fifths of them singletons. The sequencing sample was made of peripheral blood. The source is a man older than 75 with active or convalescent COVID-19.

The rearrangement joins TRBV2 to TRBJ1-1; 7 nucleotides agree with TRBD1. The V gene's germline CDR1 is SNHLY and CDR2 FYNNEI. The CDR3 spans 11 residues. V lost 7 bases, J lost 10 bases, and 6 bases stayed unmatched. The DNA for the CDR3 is TGTGCCAGCAAAAGGGCAGGGGGAGCTTTCTTT. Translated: CASKRAGGAFF.

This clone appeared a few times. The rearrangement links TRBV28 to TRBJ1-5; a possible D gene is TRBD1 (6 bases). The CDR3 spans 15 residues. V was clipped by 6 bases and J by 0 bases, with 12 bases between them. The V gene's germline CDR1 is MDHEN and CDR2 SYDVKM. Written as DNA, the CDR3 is TGTGCCAGCAGCATGACAGGACATAGCAATCAGCCCCAGCATTTT. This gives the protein CASSMTGHSNQPQHF.

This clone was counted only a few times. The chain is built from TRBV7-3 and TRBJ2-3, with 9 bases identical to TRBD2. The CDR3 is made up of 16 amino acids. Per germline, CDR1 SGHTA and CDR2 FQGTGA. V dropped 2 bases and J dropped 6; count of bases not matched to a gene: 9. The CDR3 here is CASSLGSGGLRDTQYF. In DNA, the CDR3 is TGTGCCAGCAGCTTAGGTAGCGGGGGACTAAGGGATACGCAGTATTTT.

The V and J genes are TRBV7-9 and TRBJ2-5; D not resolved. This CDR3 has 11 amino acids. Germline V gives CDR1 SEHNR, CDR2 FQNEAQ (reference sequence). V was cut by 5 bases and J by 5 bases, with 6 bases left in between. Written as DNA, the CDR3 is TGTGCCAGCAGCACCAGTGAGACCCAGTACTTC. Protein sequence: CASSTSETQYF.

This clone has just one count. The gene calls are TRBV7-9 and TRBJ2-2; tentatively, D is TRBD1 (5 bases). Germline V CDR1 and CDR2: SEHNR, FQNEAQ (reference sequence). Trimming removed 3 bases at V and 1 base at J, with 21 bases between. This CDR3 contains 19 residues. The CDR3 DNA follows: TGTGCCAGCAGCTTCTGGCAGGGCAATAGGGCGTGGAACACCGGGGAGCTGTTTTTT. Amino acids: CASSFWQGNRAWNTGELFF. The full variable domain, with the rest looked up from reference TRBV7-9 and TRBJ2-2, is DTGVSQNPRHKITKRGQNVTFRCDPISEHNRLYWYRQTLGQGPEFLTYFQNEAQLEKSRLLSDRFSAERPKGSFSTLEIQRTEQGDSAMYLCASSFWQGNRAWNTGELFFGEGSRLTVL.

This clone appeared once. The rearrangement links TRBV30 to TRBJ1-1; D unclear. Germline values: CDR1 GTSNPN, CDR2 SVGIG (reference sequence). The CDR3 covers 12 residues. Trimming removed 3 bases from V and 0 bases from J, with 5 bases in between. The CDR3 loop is CAWRQLNTEAFF. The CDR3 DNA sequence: TGTGCCTGGAGACAGTTGAACACTGAAGCTTTCTTT.

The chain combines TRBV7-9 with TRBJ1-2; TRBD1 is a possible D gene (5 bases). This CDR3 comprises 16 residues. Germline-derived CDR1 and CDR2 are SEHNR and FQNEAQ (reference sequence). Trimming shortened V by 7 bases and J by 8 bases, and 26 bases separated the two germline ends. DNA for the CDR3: TGTGCCAGCACCCCGGGAATTACCGGGGGAGGGGAAGGCTACACCTTC. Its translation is CASTPGITGGGEGYTF.

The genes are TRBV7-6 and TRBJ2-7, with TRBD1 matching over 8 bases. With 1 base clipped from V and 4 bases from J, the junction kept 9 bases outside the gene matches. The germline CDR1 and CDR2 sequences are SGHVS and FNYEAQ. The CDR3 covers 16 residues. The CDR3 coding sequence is TGTGCCAGCAGCTTAGGAAACAGGGGGAGTAGGTACGAGCAGTACTTC. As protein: CASSLGNRGSRYEQYF.

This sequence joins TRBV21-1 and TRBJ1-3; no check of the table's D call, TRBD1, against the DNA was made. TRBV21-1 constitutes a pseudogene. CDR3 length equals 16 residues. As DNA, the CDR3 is TGTGCCAGCAGTTACCCGTTCCAGGGGGATGGAAACACCATATATTTT. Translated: CASSYPFQGDGNTIYF.

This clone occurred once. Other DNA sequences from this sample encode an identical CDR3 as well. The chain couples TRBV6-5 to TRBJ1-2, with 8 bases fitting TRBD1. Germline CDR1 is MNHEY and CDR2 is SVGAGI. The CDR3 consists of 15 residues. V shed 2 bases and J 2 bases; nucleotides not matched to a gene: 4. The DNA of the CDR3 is TGTGCCAGCAGTTACCGACGGGACAGGAACTATGGCTACACCTTC. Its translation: CASSYRRDRNYGYTF.

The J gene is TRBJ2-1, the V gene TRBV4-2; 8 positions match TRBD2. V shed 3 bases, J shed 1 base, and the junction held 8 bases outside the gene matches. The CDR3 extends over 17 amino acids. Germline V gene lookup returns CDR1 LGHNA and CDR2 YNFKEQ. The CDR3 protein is CASSQGVLADSYNEQFF. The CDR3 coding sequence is TGTGCCAGCAGCCAGGGGGTACTAGCGGATTCCTACAATGAGCAGTTCTTC.

Here the CDR3 reads CASLLKGDNYEQYF. CDR3 nucleotide sequence: TGTGCCAGCCTATTAAAAGGCGACAACTACGAGCAGTACTTC. The chain couples TRBV13 to TRBJ2-7, with D uncertain. This CDR3 is built from 14 residues. From germline, CDR1 is PRHDT and CDR2 FYEKMQ (reference sequence). Trimming left V 8 bases short and J 3 bases short, with 17 bases between.

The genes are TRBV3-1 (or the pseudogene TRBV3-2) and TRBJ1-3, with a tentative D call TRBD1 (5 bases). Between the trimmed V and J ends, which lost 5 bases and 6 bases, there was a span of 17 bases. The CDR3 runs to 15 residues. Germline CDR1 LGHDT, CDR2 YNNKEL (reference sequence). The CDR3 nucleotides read TGTGCCAGCAGCAAAGGGACCCTAGCTGCAAACACCATATATTTT. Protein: CASSKGTLAANTIYF.

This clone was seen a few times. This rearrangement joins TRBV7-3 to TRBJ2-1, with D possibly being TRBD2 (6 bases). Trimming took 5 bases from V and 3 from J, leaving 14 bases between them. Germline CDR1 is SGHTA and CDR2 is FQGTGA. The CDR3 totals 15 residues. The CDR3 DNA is TGTGCCAGCAGCCCTACGCGGGACCACTACAATGAGCAGTTCTTC. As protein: CASSPTRDHYNEQFF. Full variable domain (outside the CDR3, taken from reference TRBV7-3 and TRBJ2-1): GAGVSQTPSNKVTEKGKYVELRCDPISGHTALYWYRQSLGQGPEFLIYFQGTGAADDSGLPNDRFFAVRPEGSVSTLKIQRTERGDSAVYLCASSPTRDHYNEQFFGPGTRLTVL.

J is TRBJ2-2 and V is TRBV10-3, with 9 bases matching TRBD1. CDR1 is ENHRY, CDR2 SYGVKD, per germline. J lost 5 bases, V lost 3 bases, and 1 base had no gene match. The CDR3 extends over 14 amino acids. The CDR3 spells CAISEGQGTGELFF. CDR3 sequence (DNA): TGTGCCATCAGTGAAGGACAGGGGACCGGGGAGCTGTTTTTT.

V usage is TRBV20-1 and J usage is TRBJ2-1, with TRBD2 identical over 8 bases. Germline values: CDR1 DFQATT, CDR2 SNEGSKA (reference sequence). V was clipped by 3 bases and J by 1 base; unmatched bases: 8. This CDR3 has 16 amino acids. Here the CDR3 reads CSASSRAGVSYNEQFF. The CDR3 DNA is TGCAGTGCTAGTAGTCGAGCGGGAGTATCCTACAATGAGCAGTTCTTC.

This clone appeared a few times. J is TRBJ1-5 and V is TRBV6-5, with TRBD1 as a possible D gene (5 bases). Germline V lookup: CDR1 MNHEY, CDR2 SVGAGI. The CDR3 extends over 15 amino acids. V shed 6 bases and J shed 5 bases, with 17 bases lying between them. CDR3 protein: CASSTTRGGDQPQHF. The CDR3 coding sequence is TGTGCCAGCAGCACTACGCGGGGCGGAGATCAGCCCCAGCATTTT.

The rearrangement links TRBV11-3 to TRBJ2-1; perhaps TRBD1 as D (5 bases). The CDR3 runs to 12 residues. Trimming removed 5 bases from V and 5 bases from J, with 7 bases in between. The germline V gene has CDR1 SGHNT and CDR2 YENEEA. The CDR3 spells CASSRQNNEQFF. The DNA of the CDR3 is TGTGCCAGCAGCCGACAGAACAATGAGCAGTTCTTC.

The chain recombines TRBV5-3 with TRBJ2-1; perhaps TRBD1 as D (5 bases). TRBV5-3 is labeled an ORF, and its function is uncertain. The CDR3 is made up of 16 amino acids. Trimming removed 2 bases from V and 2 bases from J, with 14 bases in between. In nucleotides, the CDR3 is TGTGCCAGAAGCTTTCCAGGGATAGGCGCCTACAATGAGCAGTTCTTC. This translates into CARSFPGIGAYNEQFF.

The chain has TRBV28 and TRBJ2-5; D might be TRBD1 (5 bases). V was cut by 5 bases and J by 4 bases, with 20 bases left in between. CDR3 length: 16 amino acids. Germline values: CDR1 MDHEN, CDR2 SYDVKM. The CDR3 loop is CASSLLSRQPAETQYF. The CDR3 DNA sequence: TGTGCCAGCAGTCTCCTCTCCCGACAGCCCGCAGAGACCCAGTACTTC.

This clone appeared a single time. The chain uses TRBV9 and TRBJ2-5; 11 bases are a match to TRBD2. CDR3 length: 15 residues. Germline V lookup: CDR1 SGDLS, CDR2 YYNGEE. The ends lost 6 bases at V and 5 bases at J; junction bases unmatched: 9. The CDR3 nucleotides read TGTGCCAGCAACCCCGTTAGCGGGAGGGTGGAGACCCAGTACTTC. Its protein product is CASNPVSGRVETQYF.

In DNA, the CDR3 is TGTGCCAGCAGCTTCCTTCCCAGGGGCGAGCAGTACTTC. The encoded protein is CASSFLPRGEQYF. The chain employs TRBV7-2 and TRBJ2-7; possible D gene TRBD1, 6 bases. The germline V gene has CDR1 SGHTA and CDR2 FQGNSA. The CDR3 consists of 13 residues. The V end lost 3 bases, the J end lost 6 bases, and 12 bases lay between the germline ends.

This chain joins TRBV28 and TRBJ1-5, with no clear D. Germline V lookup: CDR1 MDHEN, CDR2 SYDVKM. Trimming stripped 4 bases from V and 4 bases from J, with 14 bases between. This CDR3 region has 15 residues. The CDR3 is CASSSVLGGNQPQHF. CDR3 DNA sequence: TGTGCCAGCAGTTCCGTGCTTGGAGGGAATCAGCCCCAGCATTTT.

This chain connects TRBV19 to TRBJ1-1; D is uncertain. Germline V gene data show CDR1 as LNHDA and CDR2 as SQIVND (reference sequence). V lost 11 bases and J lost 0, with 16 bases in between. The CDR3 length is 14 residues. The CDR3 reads CACGTRTMNTEAFF. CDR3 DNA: TGTGCCTGCGGAACGAGGACTATGAACACTGAAGCTTTCTTT.

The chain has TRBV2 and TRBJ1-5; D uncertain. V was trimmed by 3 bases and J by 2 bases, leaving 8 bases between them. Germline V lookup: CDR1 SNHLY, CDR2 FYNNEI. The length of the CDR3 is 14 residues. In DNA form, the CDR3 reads TGTGCCAGCAGTGATGTGAGGGGCAATCAGCCCCAGCATTTT. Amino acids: CASSDVRGNQPQHF.

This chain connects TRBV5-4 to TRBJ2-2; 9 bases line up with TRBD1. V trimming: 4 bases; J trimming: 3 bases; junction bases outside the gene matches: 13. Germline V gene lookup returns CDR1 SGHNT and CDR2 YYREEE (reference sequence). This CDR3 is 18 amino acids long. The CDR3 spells CASSVRRGGQGYTGELFF. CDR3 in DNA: TGTGCCAGCAGCGTCAGGAGAGGGGGACAGGGCTACACCGGGGAGCTGTTTTTT.